This TCR beta chain was found in a study of beta chain features in type 1 diabetes. This clone was seen a handful of times. The entirety of the isolated RNA underwent reverse transcription, so expressed TCRB transcripts were sequenced. Some clones are missing from TCRdb's copy, which holds only in-frame ones; the method was immunoSEQ multiplex PCR. The sample shows roughly 150,000 clones, approximately 9.9% of them seen only once. Averaging around 120 mL, one heparinised blood draw came from each individual donor. This sequence was found in a woman between 18 and 30 years old in good health. Sequenced input: central memory CD4+ T cells from blood.

CDR3 region: CASSSPKGQGNNEQFF. Here the CDR3 DNA reads TGTGCCAGCAGCTCCCCCAAGGGACAGGGGAATAATGAGCAGTTCTTC. This chain connects TRBV7-6 to TRBJ2-1; 10 nucleotides agree with TRBD1. The CDR3 runs to 16 residues. V gave up 4 bases and J gave up 7 bases; unmatched junction bases: 10. Looked up from germline, CDR1 is SGHVS and CDR2 is FNYEAQ.